This T cell receptor beta chain was recovered during a study of metastatic and nonmetastatic thyroid tumors. As for the study in general: Thyroid patients, malignant and benign, had repertoires compared across blood and tumor or nodule tissue.

This CDR3 region has 14 residues. The V and J ends lost 4 bases and 4 bases, in that order; junction bases with no gene match: 6. Germline V gene lookup returns CDR1 GTSNPN and CDR2 SVGIG (reference sequence). As for this clone: What it binds is not known.

Prior to thyroid surgery, none of the patients had received any treatment. Authors' data handling: Using the CDR3 differences seen across clinicopathological groups, the authors built a distant-metastasis classifier for papillary thyroid cancer, which was meant to discriminate distant-metastatic patients. TCRdb reanalyzed the PCR reads with MiXCR. TCRdb's processing, not the authors', yielded these V and J calls. The sample yields some 15,000 clones, about 30% seen once. Points from the study as a whole: Significantly greater TCR beta diversity was reportedly found in malignant thyroid tumors than in benign nodules (in blood and tumor).

The chain uses TRBV30 and TRBJ2-5; 10 bases are a match to TRBD2. The material sequenced was adjacent normal tissue. This TCR came from a female donor with papillary thyroid cancer or a benign thyroid nodule (not recorded which). Some clones in this sample may be carry-over from other donors' samples. CDR3 protein: CAWTPLAGVETQYF. CDR3 bases: TGTGCCTGGACCCCGCTAGCGGGAGTAGAGACCCAGTACTTC. Variable domain in full (rest from reference TRBV30 and TRBJ2-5): SQTIHQWPATLVQPVGSPLSLECTVEGTSNPNLYWYRQAAGRGLQLLFYSVGIGQISSEVPQNLSASRPQDRQFILSSKKLLLSDSGFYLCAWTPLAGVETQYFGPGTRLLVL.